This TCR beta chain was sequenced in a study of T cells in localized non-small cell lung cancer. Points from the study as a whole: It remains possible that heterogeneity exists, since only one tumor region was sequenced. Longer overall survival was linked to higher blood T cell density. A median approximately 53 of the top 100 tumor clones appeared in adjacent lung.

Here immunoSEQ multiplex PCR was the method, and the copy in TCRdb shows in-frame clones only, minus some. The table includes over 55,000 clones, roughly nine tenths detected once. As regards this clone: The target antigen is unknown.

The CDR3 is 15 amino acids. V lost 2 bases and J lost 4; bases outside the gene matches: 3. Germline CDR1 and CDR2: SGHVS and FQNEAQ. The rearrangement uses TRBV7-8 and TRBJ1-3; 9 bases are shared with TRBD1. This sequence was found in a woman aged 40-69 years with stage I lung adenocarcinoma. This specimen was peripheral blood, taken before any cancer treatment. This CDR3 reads CASSLKGTGGNTIYF. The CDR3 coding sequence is TGTGCCAGCAGCTTAAAAGGGACAGGGGGAAACACCATATATTTT.